This TCR beta chain derives from a study of shared clonotypes between healthy human individuals. This clone was counted between two and nine times. The sample holds other DNA sequences that translate to the same CDR3. In replicate PCRs of sorted subsets, 150 to 200 ng DNA, some 28,000 T cell genomes, was used. TCRdb's copy holds only in-frame clones and misses some; the assay was immunoSEQ multiplex PCR. The sample shows 2 million to 3 million clones, approximately 93% of them seen only once. The CDR3 length is 13 residues. Per germline, CDR1 SGHRS and CDR2 YFSETQ. V lost 0 bases to trimming and J lost 1 base, with 4 bases between them.

This receptor was identified in a man aged 18 to 35 in good health. Some clones in this sample may be carry-over from other donors' samples. J is TRBJ2-5 and V is TRBV5-1; D remains unclear. The sequenced sample was naive CD4+ T cells from PBMCs. Sample subset: CD45RA+ positively selected. CDR3 nucleotides: TGCGCCAGCAGCTTGGGTCCCCAAGAGACCCAGTACTTC. This sequence encodes CASSLGPQETQYF.